Each of the 9 T cell receptor beta chains below was sequenced from the same sample in a study of human T cells and chemical hapten exposure. Time point noted: pre-sensitization, week 0. Treatment reported: therapeutic diphenylcyclopropenone sensitization with weekly scalp DPC. TCRdb re-called the RACE reads through MiXCR, storing one row per CDR3 protein. Of a few hundred thousand distinct CDR3 sequences in the sample, over 8% were seen once. This specimen consisted of whole blood, obtained in connection with sensitization to the hapten diphenylcyclopropenone (DPC). These receptors were taken from a woman in her forties with alopecia areata. Some clones in this sample may be carry-over from other donors' samples.

The chain combines TRBV20-1 with TRBJ2-7, with 14 nucleotides matching TRBD2. The J segment lost 4 bases and the V segment lost 5 bases, leaving 4 bases of the junction unmatched. Per germline, CDR1 DFQATT and CDR2 SNEGSKA (reference sequence). CDR3 size: 14 residues. The CDR3 protein is CSARGLAGGYEQYF. The CDR3 coding sequence is TGCAGTGCTCGTGGACTAGCGGGAGGTTACGAGCAGTACTTC.

The chain recombines TRBV2 with TRBJ2-7, with TRBD2 identical over 8 bases. The CDR3 is 17 amino acids. Trimming took 6 bases from V and 0 from J; bases not matched to a gene: 13. The V gene's germline CDR1 is SNHLY and CDR2 FYNNEI. CDR3 DNA sequence: TGTGCCAGCAGCGTATCCGTTACTAGCGGTAGCTCCTACGAGCAGTACTTC. Its protein product is CASSVSVTSGSSYEQYF.

This clonotype was picked up many times. The chain joins TRBV7-9 to TRBJ2-3, with D unclear. CDR3 length equals 11 residues. Trimming pared 2 bases from V and 6 bases from J, leaving 3 bases between. CDR1 and CDR2 (germline): SEHNR, FQNEAQ (reference sequence). The CDR3, as DNA: TGTGCCAGCAGCTTAAAGGATACGCAGTATTTT. It yields the protein CASSLKDTQYF. Together with reference TRBV7-9 and TRBJ2-3, the CDR3 gives the full variable domain: DTGVSQNPRHKITKRGQNVTFRCDPISEHNRLYWYRQTLGQGPEFLTYFQNEAQLEKSRLLSDRFSAERPKGSFSTLEIQRTEQGDSAMYLCASSLKDTQYFGPGTRLTVL.

The chain couples TRBV14 to TRBJ2-7; D may be TRBD1 or TRBD2 (5 bases each). This CDR3 has 15 residues. Germline values: CDR1 SGHDN, CDR2 FVKESK. V lost 1 base and J lost 4, with 14 bases in between. CDR3 sequence reads: CASSQAGGFLYEQYF. CDR3 sequence (DNA): TGTGCCAGCAGCCAAGCTGGGGGTTTTCTATACGAGCAGTACTTC. Drawing the rest from reference TRBV14 and TRBJ2-7, the complete variable domain is EAGVTQFPSHSVIEKGQTVTLRCDPISGHDNLYWYRRVMGKEIKFLLHFVKESKQDESGMPNNRFLAERTGGTYSTLKVQPAELEDSGVYFCASSQAGGFLYEQYFGPGTRLTVT.

This chain uses TRBV4-3 with TRBJ2-1; 7 positions agree with TRBD2. CDR3 size: 16 residues. Germline V gene data show CDR1 as LGHNA and CDR2 as YSLEER. After removal of 0 bases from V and 7 bases from J, the junction contained 9 bases not matched to a gene. CDR3 DNA sequence: TGCGCCAGCAGCCAAGAGTCGGGCGGGAGAGCGAATGAGCAGTTCTTC. This translates into CASSQESGGRANEQFF.

This rearrangement joins TRBV25-1 to TRBJ2-5; 7 bases line up with TRBD2. From germline, CDR1 is MGHDK and CDR2 SYGVNS. The CDR3 sequence is 11 residues long. CDR3 nucleotides: TGTGCATCGGCGGGGGAAGAGACCCAGTACTTC. It translates to CASAGEETQYF.

The chain joins TRBV29-1 to TRBJ1-1; D is perhaps TRBD1 (6 bases). The CDR3 length is 12 residues. CDR1 SQVTM and CDR2 ANQGSEA come from the germline V gene. V was clipped by 7 bases and J by 6 bases, with 15 bases between them. This CDR3 is CSGGPSGSEAFF. CDR3 sequence (DNA): TGCAGCGGGGGGCCTTCGGGATCTGAAGCTTTCTTT.

The chain carries TRBV7-2 and TRBJ1-5; 7 nucleotides match TRBD1. Germline-derived CDR1 and CDR2 are SGHTA and FQGNSA. This CDR3 has 14 residues. Trimming removed 5 bases from V and 4 bases from J; junction bases left unmatched: 5. The DNA for the CDR3 is TGTGCCAGCAGCCGGGACAGTCAGAATCAGCCCCAGCATTTT. This gives the protein CASSRDSQNQPQHF.

V gene TRBV2 combines with J gene TRBJ2-2, with 15 nucleotides matching TRBD2. Germline V lookup: CDR1 SNHLY, CDR2 FYNNEI. The CDR3 is 18 amino acids. The V segment lost 3 bases and the J segment 3 bases; nucleotides outside the gene matches: 5. In nucleotides, the CDR3 is TGTGCCAGCAGTGAGGGACTAGCGGGAGGTCCGGACACCGGGGAGCTGTTTTTT. Protein sequence: CASSEGLAGGPDTGELFF.